The clone carrying this T cell receptor beta chain was counted a single time. Its antigen is not identified. Produced via immunoSEQ multiplex PCR; TCRdb's table is partial and in-frame only. The table lists about 98,000 clones, roughly 90% of them singletons. The data were taken from a study of a mutant IDH1 vaccine in newly diagnosed glioma. Overall study results and limits: Pseudoprogression appeared independent of alterations in top peripheral clonotypes. Immune responses arising from the vaccine appeared in 80% to 95% of patients.

Time point meaning: baseline, week 1 (first vaccination visit). Treatment given: pre-vaccination baseline after standard-of-care therapy. Newly diagnosed WHO grade 3 or 4 IDH1-mutant, ATRX-lost astrocytomas were identified in the donors. Trimming took 5 bases from V and 3 from J; bases not matched to a gene: 6. Germline-derived CDR1 and CDR2 are MNHEY and SMNVEV (reference sequence). This CDR3 contains 15 residues. The source was PBMCs, collected from a glioma patient treated with radiotherapy, temozolomide or both. The chain joins TRBV27 to TRBJ2-4; 8 bases are a match to TRBD2. The clonotype was recovered from a woman aged 45-65 years with glioma. CDR3 bases: TGTGCCAGCAGTACGGGAGGGCCTGGCAAAAACATTCAGTACTTC. It translates to CASSTGGPGKNIQYF.